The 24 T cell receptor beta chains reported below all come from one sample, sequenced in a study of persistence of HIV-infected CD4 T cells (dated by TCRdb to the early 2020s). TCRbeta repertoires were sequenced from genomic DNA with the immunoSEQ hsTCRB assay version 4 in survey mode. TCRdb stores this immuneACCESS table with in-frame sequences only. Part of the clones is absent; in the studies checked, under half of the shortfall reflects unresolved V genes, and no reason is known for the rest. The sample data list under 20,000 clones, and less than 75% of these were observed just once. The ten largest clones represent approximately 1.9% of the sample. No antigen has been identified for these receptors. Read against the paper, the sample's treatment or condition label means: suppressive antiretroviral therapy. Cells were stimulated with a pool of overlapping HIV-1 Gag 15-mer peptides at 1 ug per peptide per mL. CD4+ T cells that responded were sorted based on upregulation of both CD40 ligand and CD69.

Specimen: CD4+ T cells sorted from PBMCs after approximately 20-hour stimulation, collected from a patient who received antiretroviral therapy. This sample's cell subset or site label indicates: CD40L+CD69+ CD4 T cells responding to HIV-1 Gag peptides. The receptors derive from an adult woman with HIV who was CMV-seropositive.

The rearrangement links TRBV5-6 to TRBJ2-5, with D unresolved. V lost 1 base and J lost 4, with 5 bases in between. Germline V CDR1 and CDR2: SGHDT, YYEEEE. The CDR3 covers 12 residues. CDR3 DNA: TGTGCCAGCAGCTTGACCGGAGAGACCCAGTACTTC. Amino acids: CASSLTGETQYF. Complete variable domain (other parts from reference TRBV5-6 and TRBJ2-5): DAGVTQSPTHLIKTRGQQVTLRCSPKSGHDTVSWYQQALGQGPQFIFQYYEEEERQRGNFPDRFSGHQFPNYSSELNVNALLLGDSALYLCASSLTGETQYFGPGTRLLVL.

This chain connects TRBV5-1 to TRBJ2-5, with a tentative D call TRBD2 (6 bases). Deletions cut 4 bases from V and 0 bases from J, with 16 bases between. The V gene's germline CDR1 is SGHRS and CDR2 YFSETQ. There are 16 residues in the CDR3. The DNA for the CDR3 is TGCGCCAGCAGCCCCCTAGGGGCGGGGCACCAAGAGACCCAGTACTTC. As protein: CASSPLGAGHQETQYF.

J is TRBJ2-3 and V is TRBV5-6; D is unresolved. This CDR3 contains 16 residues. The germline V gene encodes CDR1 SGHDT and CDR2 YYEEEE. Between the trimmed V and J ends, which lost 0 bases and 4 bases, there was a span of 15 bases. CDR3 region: CASSLGIGIGADTQYF. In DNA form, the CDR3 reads TGTGCCAGCAGCTTGGGCATAGGGATTGGAGCAGATACGCAGTATTTT. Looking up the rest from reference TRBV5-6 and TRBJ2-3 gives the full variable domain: DAGVTQSPTHLIKTRGQQVTLRCSPKSGHDTVSWYQQALGQGPQFIFQYYEEEERQRGNFPDRFSGHQFPNYSSELNVNALLLGDSALYLCASSLGIGIGADTQYFGPGTRLTVL.

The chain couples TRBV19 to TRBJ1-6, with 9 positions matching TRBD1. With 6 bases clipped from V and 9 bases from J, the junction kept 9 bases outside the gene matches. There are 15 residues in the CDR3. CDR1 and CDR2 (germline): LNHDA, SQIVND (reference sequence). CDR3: CASSTTGGHISPLHF. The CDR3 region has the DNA TGTGCCAGTAGCACTACAGGGGGCCATATTTCACCCCTCCACTTT.

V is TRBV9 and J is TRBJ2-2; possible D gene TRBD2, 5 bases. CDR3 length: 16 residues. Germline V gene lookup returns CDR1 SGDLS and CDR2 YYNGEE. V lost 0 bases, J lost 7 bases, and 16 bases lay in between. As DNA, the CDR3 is TGTGCCAGCAGCGTAGCTATGAGCTGGGCGGGCGGGGAGCTGTTTTTT. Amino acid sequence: CASSVAMSWAGGELFF.

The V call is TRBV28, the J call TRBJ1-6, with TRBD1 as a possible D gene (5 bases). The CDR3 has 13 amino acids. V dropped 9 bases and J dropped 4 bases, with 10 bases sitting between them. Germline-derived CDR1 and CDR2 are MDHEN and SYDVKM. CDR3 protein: CASKTAYNSPLHF. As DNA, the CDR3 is TGTGCCAGTAAGACAGCTTATAATTCACCCCTCCACTTT.

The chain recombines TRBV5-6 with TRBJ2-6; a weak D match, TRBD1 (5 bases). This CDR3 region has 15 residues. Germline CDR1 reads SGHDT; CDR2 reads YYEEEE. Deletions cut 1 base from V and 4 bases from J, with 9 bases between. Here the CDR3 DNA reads TGTGCCAGCAGCTTGTGGGGCTACGGGGCCAACGTCCTGACTTTC. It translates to CASSLWGYGANVLTF.

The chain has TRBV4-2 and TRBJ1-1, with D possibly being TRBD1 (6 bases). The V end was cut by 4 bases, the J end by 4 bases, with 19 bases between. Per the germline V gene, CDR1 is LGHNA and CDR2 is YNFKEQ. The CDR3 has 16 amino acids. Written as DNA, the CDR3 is TGTGCCAGCAGCCCGAGGGGGGGAGTTGCGACCACTGAAGCTTTCTTT. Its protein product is CASSPRGGVATTEAFF.

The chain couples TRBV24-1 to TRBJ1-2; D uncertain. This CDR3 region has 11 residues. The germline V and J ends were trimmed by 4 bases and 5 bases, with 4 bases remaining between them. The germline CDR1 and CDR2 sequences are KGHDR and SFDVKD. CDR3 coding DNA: TGTGCCACCAGTGAAGGGTATGGCTACACCTTC. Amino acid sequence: CATSEGYGYTF.

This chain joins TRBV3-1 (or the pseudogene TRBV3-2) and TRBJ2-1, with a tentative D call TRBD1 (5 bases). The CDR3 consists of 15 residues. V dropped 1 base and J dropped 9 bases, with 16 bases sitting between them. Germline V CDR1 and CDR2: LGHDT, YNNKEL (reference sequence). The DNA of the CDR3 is TGTGCCAGCAGCCAAGGCCCCACCCTAAGGGGTGAGCAGTTCTTC. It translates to CASSQGPTLRGEQFF.

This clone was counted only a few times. The CDR3 nucleotides are TGCAGCGTTGCTCACGGACAGGGTCTCCAGCCCCAGCATTTT. Its protein is CSVAHGQGLQPQHF. This rearrangement joins TRBV29-1 to TRBJ1-5; 8 nucleotides line up with TRBD1. Germline V gives CDR1 SQVTM, CDR2 ANQGSEA. Trimming at V came to 4 bases and at J to 7 bases, leaving 9 bases not matched to a gene. The CDR3 loop spans 14 amino acids.

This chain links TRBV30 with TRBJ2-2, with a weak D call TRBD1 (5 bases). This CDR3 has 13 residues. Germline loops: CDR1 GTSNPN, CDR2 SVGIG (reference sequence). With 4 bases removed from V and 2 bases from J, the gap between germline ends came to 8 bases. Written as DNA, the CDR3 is TGTGCCTGGACCGACAGTAACACCGGGGAGCTGTTTTTT. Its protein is CAWTDSNTGELFF.

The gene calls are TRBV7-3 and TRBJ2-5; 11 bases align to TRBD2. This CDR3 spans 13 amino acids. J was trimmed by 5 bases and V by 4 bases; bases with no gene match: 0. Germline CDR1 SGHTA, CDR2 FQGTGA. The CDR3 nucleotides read TGTGCCAGCAGCTGGACTAGCGGGGAGACCCAGTACTTC. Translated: CASSWTSGETQYF.

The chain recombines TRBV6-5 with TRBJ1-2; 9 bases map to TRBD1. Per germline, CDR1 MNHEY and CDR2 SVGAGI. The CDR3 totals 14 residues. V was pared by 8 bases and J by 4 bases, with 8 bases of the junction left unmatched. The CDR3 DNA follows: TGTGCCAGCGAGAGGGACAGGGTTGTCTATGGCTACACCTTC. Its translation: CASERDRVVYGYTF.

The CDR3 region is CAWTDLKNIQYF. CDR3 nucleotide sequence: TGTGCCTGGACTGACCTCAAAAACATTCAGTACTTC. The chain has TRBV30 and TRBJ2-4; no clear D. Looked up from germline, CDR1 is GTSNPN and CDR2 is SVGIG (reference sequence). The V end was cut by 4 bases, the J end by 3 bases, with 7 bases between. This CDR3 spans 12 amino acids.

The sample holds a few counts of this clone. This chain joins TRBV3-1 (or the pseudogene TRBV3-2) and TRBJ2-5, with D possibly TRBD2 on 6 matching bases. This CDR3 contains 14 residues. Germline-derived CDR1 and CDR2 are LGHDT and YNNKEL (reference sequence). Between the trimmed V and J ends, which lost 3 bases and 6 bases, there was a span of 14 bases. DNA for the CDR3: TGTGCCAGCAGCCAGGGGGGACTTGCAAAGACCCAGTACTTC. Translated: CASSQGGLAKTQYF.

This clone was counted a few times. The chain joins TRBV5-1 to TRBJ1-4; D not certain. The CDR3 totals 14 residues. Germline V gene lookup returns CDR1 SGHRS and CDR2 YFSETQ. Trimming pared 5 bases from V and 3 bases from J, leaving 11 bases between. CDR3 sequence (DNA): TGCGCCAGCAGGTTCGGGGTGGCTAATGAAAAACTGTTTTTT. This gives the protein CASRFGVANEKLFF.

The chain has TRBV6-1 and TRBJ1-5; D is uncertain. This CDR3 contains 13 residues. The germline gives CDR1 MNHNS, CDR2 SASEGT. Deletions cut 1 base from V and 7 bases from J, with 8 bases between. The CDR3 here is CASSEGLKQPQHF. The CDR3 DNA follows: TGTGCCAGCAGTGAAGGGTTGAAGCAGCCCCAGCATTTT.

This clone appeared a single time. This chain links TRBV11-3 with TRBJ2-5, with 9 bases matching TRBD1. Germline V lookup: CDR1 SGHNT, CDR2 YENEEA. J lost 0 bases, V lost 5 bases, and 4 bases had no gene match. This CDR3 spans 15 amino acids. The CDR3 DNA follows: TGTGCCAGCAGCCGTGGACAGGGGAACCAAGAGACCCAGTACTTC. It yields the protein CASSRGQGNQETQYF.

The CDR3 DNA is TGTGCCTGGAGTGGGACAGACCCCTACGAGCAGTACTTC. Protein sequence: CAWSGTDPYEQYF. The chain employs TRBV30 and TRBJ2-7; possible D gene TRBD1, 6 bases. CDR1 and CDR2 (germline): GTSNPN, SVGIG (reference sequence). Between the trimmed V and J ends, which lost 1 base and 2 bases, there was a span of 9 bases. The CDR3 runs to 13 residues. The full variable domain, its missing parts supplied by reference TRBV30 and TRBJ2-7, is SQTIHQWPATLVQPVGSPLSLECTVEGTSNPNLYWYRQAAGRGLQLLFYSVGIGQISSEVPQNLSASRPQDRQFILSSKKLLLSDSGFYLCAWSGTDPYEQYFGPGTRLTVT.

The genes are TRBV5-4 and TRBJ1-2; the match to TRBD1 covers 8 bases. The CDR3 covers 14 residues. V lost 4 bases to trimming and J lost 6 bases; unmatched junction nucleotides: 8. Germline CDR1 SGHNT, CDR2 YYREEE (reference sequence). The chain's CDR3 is CASSPGGRSDGYTF. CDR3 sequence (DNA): TGTGCCAGCAGCCCAGGGGGCAGGTCCGATGGCTACACCTTC.

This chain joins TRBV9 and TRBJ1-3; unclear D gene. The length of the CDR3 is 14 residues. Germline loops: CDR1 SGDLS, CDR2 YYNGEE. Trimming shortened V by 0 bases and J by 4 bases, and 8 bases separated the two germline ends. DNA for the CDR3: TGTGCCAGCAGCGTAGCCAGCCTCGGAAACACCATATATTTT. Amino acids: CASSVASLGNTIYF.

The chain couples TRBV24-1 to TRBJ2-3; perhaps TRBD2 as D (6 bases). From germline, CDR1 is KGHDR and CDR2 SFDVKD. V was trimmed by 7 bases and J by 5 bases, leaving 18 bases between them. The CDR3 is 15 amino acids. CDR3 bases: TGTGCCACCAGCCACTACGGAGGGGCGGGAGATACGCAGTATTTT. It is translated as CATSHYGGAGDTQYF.

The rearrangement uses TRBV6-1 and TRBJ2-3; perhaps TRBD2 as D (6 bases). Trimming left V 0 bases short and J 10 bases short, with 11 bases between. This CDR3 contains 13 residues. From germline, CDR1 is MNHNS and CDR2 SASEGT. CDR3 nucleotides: TGTGCCAGCAGTGAAGCCAGGAGGGGAGCGCAGTATTTT. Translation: CASSEARRGAQYF.